The rows below give T cell receptor beta chains drawn from one sample of a study of blood T cells in healthy people across ages. TCRdb re-derived calls from the 5' RACE reads in MiXCR, one entry per CDR3 protein. The table includes approximately 760,000 distinct CDR3 sequences, around 25% detected once. The sample also formed part of further work on T cells of mothers and their children.

The sequenced material came from blood. These receptors originate from a boy younger than 18 in good health. Each CDR3 is given with its conserved first and last residue. D genes are given only for firm matches. The size entry is marked missing in some rows and otherwise reads once, few, many or a size class.

clone size: NA
D gene: NA
J gene: TRBJ2-5
V gene: TRBV2
CDR3 length: 13
CDR3 protein: CASSELGRETQYF
CDR3 DNA: TGTGCCAGCAGTGAATTGGGCCGAGAGACCCAGTACTTC

clone size: NA
D gene: NA
J gene: TRBJ2-7
V gene: TRBV7-9
CDR3 length: 13
CDR3 protein: CASSVDGFYEQYF
CDR3 DNA: TGTGCCAGCAGCGTGGACGGATTCTACGAGCAGTACTTC

clone size: NA
D gene: NA
J gene: TRBJ1-4
V gene: TRBV6-2/TRBV6-3
CDR3 length: 13
CDR3 protein: CASRRVTNEKLFF
CDR3 DNA: TGTGCCAGCAGAAGGGTAACTAATGAAAAACTGTTTTTT

clone size: NA
D gene: NA
J gene: TRBJ1-2
V gene: TRBV12-3/TRBV12-4
CDR3 length: 15
CDR3 protein: CASSSPGGVDYGYTF
CDR3 DNA: TGTGCCAGCAGTTCTCCGGGGGGCGTGGACTATGGCTACACCTTC

clone size: NA
D gene: NA
J gene: TRBJ2-5
V gene: TRBV28
CDR3 length: 16
CDR3 protein: CASSSLGKLYQETQYF
CDR3 DNA: TGCGCCAGCAGTTCTCTGGGGAAACTTTATCAAGAGACCCAGTACTTC

clone size: few
D gene: NA
J gene: TRBJ2-1
V gene: TRBV10-3
CDR3 length: 13
CDR3 protein: CAINPTQAAEQFF
CDR3 DNA: TGTGCCATCAACCCGACACAAGCGGCTGAGCAGTTCTTC

clone size: few
D gene: NA
J gene: TRBJ2-7
V gene: TRBV29-1
CDR3 length: 13
CDR3 protein: CSVPGHLGDEQYF
CDR3 DNA: TGCAGCGTGCCGGGACACCTGGGGGACGAGCAGTACTTC

clone size: NA
D gene: NA
J gene: TRBJ1-6
V gene: TRBV3-1
CDR3 length: 16
CDR3 protein: CASSQGDSGRNSPLHF
CDR3 DNA: TGTGCCAGCAGCCAAGGAGACTCCGGACGCAATTCACCCCTCCACTTT

clone size: NA
D gene: TRBD1
J gene: TRBJ2-3
V gene: TRBV2
CDR3 length: 14
CDR3 protein: CASRDRGRTDTQYF
CDR3 DNA: TGTGCCAGCAGGGACAGGGGGCGCACAGATACGCAGTATTTT

clone size: few
D gene: TRBD1
J gene: TRBJ1-5
V gene: TRBV20-1
CDR3 length: 14
CDR3 protein: CSAREGTGSQPQHF
CDR3 DNA: TGCAGTGCTAGAGAGGGGACAGGGAGCCAGCCCCAGCATTTT

clone size: few
D gene: NA
J gene: TRBJ2-7
V gene: TRBV5-1
CDR3 length: 16
CDR3 protein: CASSLATTGATYEQYF
CDR3 DNA: TGCGCCAGCAGCTTGGCTACGACAGGAGCTACCTACGAGCAGTACTTC

clone size: few
D gene: NA
J gene: TRBJ2-5
V gene: TRBV29-1
CDR3 length: 13
CDR3 protein: CSVDGDPQETQYF
CDR3 DNA: TGCAGCGTTGACGGGGACCCACAAGAGACCCAGTACTTC

clone size: NA
D gene: TRBD1
J gene: TRBJ1-2
V gene: TRBV13
CDR3 length: 13
CDR3 protein: CASSLGTGVGYTF
CDR3 DNA: TGTGCCAGCAGCCTTGGGACAGGGGTTGGCTACACCTTC

clone size: NA
D gene: NA
J gene: TRBJ1-5
V gene: TRBV21-1
CDR3 length: 18
CDR3 protein: CASRKNLGRQNSNQPQHF
CDR3 DNA: TGTGCCAGCAGAAAGAATTTGGGTAGGCAGAATAGCAATCAGCCCCAGCATTTT

clone size: NA
D gene: TRBD1
J gene: TRBJ2-7
V gene: TRBV7-9
CDR3 length: 14
CDR3 protein: CASSQTGGGYEQYF
CDR3 DNA: TGTGCCAGCAGCCAGACAGGGGGTGGCTACGAGCAGTACTTC

clone size: few
D gene: NA
J gene: TRBJ2-3
V gene: TRBV4-1
CDR3 length: 13
CDR3 protein: CASSQELDKAQYF
CDR3 DNA: TGCGCCAGCAGCCAAGAACTAGATAAGGCGCAGTATTTT

clone size: few
D gene: TRBD1
J gene: TRBJ1-1
V gene: TRBV7-9
CDR3 length: 14
CDR3 protein: CASSRTGANTEAFF
CDR3 DNA: TGTGCCAGCAGCCGGACAGGGGCGAACACTGAAGCTTTCTTT

clone size: few
D gene: NA
J gene: TRBJ1-3
V gene: TRBV9
CDR3 length: 13
CDR3 protein: CASSTEPGNTIYF
CDR3 DNA: TGTGCCAGCAGCACCGAACCTGGAAACACCATATATTTT

clone size: NA
D gene: TRBD1
J gene: TRBJ2-1
V gene: TRBV4-3
CDR3 length: 16
CDR3 protein: CASSQDWGQSYNEQFF
CDR3 DNA: TGCGCCAGCAGCCAAGATTGGGGACAGTCCTACAATGAGCAGTTCTTC

clone size: NA
D gene: TRBD1
J gene: TRBJ2-3
V gene: TRBV20-1
CDR3 length: 15
CDR3 protein: CSARDYGQGTDTQYF
CDR3 DNA: TGCAGTGCTAGAGATTATGGACAGGGCACAGATACGCAGTATTTT

clone size: many
D gene: NA
J gene: TRBJ1-1
V gene: TRBV7-9
CDR3 length: 12
CDR3 protein: CASSLGSPEAFF
CDR3 DNA: TGTGCCAGCAGCTTAGGGTCCCCAGAAGCTTTCTTT

clone size: NA
D gene: NA
J gene: TRBJ2-1
V gene: TRBV6-5
CDR3 length: 15
CDR3 protein: CASSYKDSSYNEQFF
CDR3 DNA: TGTGCCAGCAGTTACAAGGACAGCTCCTACAATGAGCAGTTCTTC

clone size: many
D gene: NA
J gene: TRBJ2-1
V gene: TRBV29-1
CDR3 length: 10
CDR3 protein: CSGGSNEQFF
CDR3 DNA: TGCAGCGGTGGGTCAAATGAGCAGTTCTTC

clone size: few
D gene: NA
J gene: TRBJ2-4
V gene: TRBV6-1
CDR3 length: 18
CDR3 protein: CASSDYLDLLTMGNIQYF
CDR3 DNA: TGTGCCAGCAGTGACTATTTAGACCTGTTAACGATGGGAAACATTCAGTACTTC

clone size: NA
D gene: NA
J gene: TRBJ2-5
V gene: TRBV18
CDR3 length: 15
CDR3 protein: CASSPQGTVQETQYF
CDR3 DNA: TGTGCCAGCTCACCACAAGGGACTGTTCAAGAGACCCAGTACTTC

clone size: NA
D gene: NA
J gene: TRBJ2-7
V gene: TRBV6-5
CDR3 length: 17
CDR3 protein: CASSYSVTAEGPYEQYF
CDR3 DNA: TGTGCCAGCAGTTACTCGGTCACGGCGGAGGGCCCCTACGAGCAGTACTTC

clone size: NA
D gene: NA
J gene: TRBJ2-7
V gene: TRBV29-1
CDR3 length: 15
CDR3 protein: CSVEDPGGESYEQYF
CDR3 DNA: TGCAGCGTTGAAGATCCTGGCGGGGAGTCTTACGAGCAGTACTTC

clone size: NA
D gene: NA
J gene: TRBJ2-7
V gene: TRBV27
CDR3 length: 15
CDR3 protein: CASSLFAGPLYEQYF
CDR3 DNA: TGTGCCAGCAGTTTATTTGCAGGGCCCCTCTACGAGCAGTACTTC

clone size: few
D gene: NA
J gene: TRBJ2-7
V gene: TRBV5-1
CDR3 length: 13
CDR3 protein: CASSFVNSGEQYF
CDR3 DNA: TGCGCCAGCAGCTTTGTAAATTCGGGCGAGCAGTACTTC

clone size: NA
D gene: NA
J gene: TRBJ2-7
V gene: TRBV20-1
CDR3 length: 12
CDR3 protein: CSAPGSYYEQYF
CDR3 DNA: TGCAGTGCCCCGGGCTCCTACTACGAGCAGTACTTC

clone size: NA
D gene: NA
J gene: TRBJ2-5
V gene: TRBV5-6
CDR3 length: 15
CDR3 protein: CASSPPAGPQETQYF
CDR3 DNA: TGTGCCAGCAGCCCTCCGGCCGGGCCCCAAGAGACCCAGTACTTC

clone size: NA
D gene: NA
J gene: TRBJ2-3
V gene: TRBV24-1
CDR3 length: 12
CDR3 protein: CATSGSFDTQYF
CDR3 DNA: TGTGCCACCAGTGGGTCGTTCGATACGCAGTATTTT

clone size: few
D gene: NA
J gene: TRBJ2-5
V gene: TRBV11-2
CDR3 length: 16
CDR3 protein: CASSVGGGPYQETQYF
CDR3 DNA: TGTGCCAGCAGTGTGGGTGGGGGGCCGTACCAAGAGACCCAGTACTTC

clone size: NA
D gene: TRBD1
J gene: TRBJ1-2
V gene: TRBV20-1
CDR3 length: 14
CDR3 protein: CSARPGTGPYGYTF
CDR3 DNA: TGCAGTGCTAGGCCCGGGACAGGGCCTTATGGCTACACCTTC

clone size: NA
D gene: TRBD1
J gene: TRBJ2-7
V gene: TRBV13
CDR3 length: 15
CDR3 protein: CASSRTGTGGYEQYF
CDR3 DNA: TGTGCCAGCAGCCGTACCGGGACAGGGGGGTACGAGCAGTACTTC

clone size: few
D gene: NA
J gene: TRBJ2-1
V gene: TRBV29-1
CDR3 length: 11
CDR3 protein: CSETAGREQFF
CDR3 DNA: TGCAGTGAAACAGCAGGGCGAGAGCAGTTCTTC

clone size: NA
D gene: NA
J gene: TRBJ2-3
V gene: TRBV9
CDR3 length: 17
CDR3 protein: CASSVGSAGDRTDTQYF
CDR3 DNA: TGTGCCAGCAGCGTAGGTTCGGCAGGGGACCGCACAGATACGCAGTATTTT

clone size: NA
D gene: NA
J gene: TRBJ2-5
V gene: TRBV28
CDR3 length: 18
CDR3 protein: CASSLEGGLGTREETQYF
CDR3 DNA: TGTGCCAGCAGTTTAGAGGGGGGGCTTGGAACGAGAGAAGAGACCCAGTACTTC

clone size: few
D gene: TRBD2
J gene: TRBJ2-7
V gene: TRBV20-1
CDR3 length: 11
CDR3 protein: CSGTRSHEQYF
CDR3 DNA: TGCAGTGGGACTAGATCTCACGAGCAGTACTTC

clone size: NA
D gene: NA
J gene: TRBJ2-1
V gene: TRBV2
CDR3 length: 15
CDR3 protein: CASTSVGHTYNEQFF
CDR3 DNA: TGTGCCAGCACCTCTGTAGGGCACACCTACAATGAGCAGTTCTTC

clone size: NA
D gene: NA
J gene: TRBJ2-6
V gene: TRBV7-2
CDR3 length: 16
CDR3 protein: CASSLDRVSGANALTF
CDR3 DNA: TGTGCCAGCAGCTTAGACAGGGTATCTGGGGCCAACGCCCTGACCTTC

clone size: NA
D gene: NA
J gene: TRBJ1-4
V gene: TRBV29-1
CDR3 length: 15
CDR3 protein: CSVAQTGATNEKLFF
CDR3 DNA: TGCAGCGTTGCCCAGACAGGAGCAACTAATGAAAAACTGTTTTTT

clone size: NA
D gene: TRBD2
J gene: TRBJ2-5
V gene: TRBV20-1
CDR3 length: 15
CDR3 protein: CSAPTQLAGGETQYF
CDR3 DNA: TGCAGTGCCCCCACCCAACTAGCGGGGGGAGAGACCCAGTACTTC